This T cell receptor beta chain was retrieved from a study of blood T cell repertoires in COVID-19. In the study's own analysis: Amplified reference gene primers provided the basis for estimating nucleated cell counts. Measured with immunoSEQ multiplex PCR; TCRdb has only the in-frame clones, and not every one. For V, J and clone size, that table is used; D and trimming come from the DNA. The table has fewer than 200,000 clones, 86% seen once. V lost 7 bases and J 10 bases, leaving 8 bases between the germline ends. The length of the CDR3 is 10 residues. Germline V CDR1 and CDR2: SNHLY, FYNNEI. This chain joins TRBV2 and TRBJ2-1, with unresolved D. This TCR was sampled from a man aged 65 to 79 with active or convalescent COVID-19. Specimen: peripheral blood. The CDR3: CASTELEQFF. For the CDR3, the DNA is TGTGCCAGCACGGAACTAGAGCAGTTCTTC. The whole variable domain, filled in from reference TRBV2 and TRBJ2-1, reads EPEVTQTPSHQVTQMGQEVILRCVPISNHLYFYWYRQILGQKVEFLVSFYNNEISEKSEIFDDQFSVERPDGSNFTLKIRSTKLEDSAMYFCASTELEQFFGPGTRLTVL.